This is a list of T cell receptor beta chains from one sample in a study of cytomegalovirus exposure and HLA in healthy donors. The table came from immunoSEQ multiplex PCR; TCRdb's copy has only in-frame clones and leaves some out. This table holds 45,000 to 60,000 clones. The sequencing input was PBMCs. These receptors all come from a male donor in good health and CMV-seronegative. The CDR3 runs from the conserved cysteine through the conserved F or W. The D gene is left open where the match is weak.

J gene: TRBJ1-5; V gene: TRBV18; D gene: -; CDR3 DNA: TGTGCCAGCTCTCCGGGTCCCAATCAGCCCCAGCATTTT; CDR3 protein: CASSPGPNQPQHF
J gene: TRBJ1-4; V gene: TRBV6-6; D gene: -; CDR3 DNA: TGTGCCAGCAGTTCTGAGGAAGCCCCAAAAAAACTGTTTTTT; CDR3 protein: CASSSEEAPKKLFF
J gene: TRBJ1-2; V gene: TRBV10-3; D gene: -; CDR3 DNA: TGTGCCTCAACGGCCCGGGGGACGGATAACTATGGCTACACCTTC; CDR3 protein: CASTARGTDNYGYTF
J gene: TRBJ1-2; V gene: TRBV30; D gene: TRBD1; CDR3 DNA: TGTGCCTGGAGTGGGGACAGGCCCTATGGCTACACCTTC; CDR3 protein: CAWSGDRPYGYTF
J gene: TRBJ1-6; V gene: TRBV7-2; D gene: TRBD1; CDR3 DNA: TGTGCCAGCAGCTCTGGGTTCGTGGGACAGAGTAATTCACCCCTCCACTTT; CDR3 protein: CASSSGFVGQSNSPLHF
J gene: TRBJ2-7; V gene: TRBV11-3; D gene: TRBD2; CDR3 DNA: TGTGCCAGCAGCTTCCTACTAGCGGGGGACTACGAGCAGTACTTC; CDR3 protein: CASSFLLAGDYEQYF
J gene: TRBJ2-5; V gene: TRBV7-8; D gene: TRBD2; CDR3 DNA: TGTGCCAGCAGCTCCCGGACTAGCGGGGGGCCGGAGGAGGAGACCCAGTACTTC; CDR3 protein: CASSSRTSGGPEEETQYF
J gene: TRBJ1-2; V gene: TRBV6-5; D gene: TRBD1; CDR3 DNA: TGTGCCAGCAGTTCGACAGGGGCTTTTGGCTACACCTTC; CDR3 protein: CASSSTGAFGYTF
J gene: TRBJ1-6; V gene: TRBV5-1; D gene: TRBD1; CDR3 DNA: TGCGCCAGCAGCTTGGCTCAGGGGGCATCTTCACCCCTCCACTTT; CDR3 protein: CASSLAQGASSPLHF
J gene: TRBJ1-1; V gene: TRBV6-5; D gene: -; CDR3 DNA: TGTGCCAGCAGTTACTCGCGGGGGAGGAACACTGAAGCTTTCTTT; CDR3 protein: CASSYSRGRNTEAFF
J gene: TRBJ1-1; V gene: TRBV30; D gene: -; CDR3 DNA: TGTGCCTGGAGCCGGGGTTTAGGGGCTTTCTTT; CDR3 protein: CAWSRGLGAFF
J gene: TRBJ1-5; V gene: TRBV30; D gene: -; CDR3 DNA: TGTGCCTGGAGTGTGGAGGGAGGGTGGGCGTATAGCAATCAGCCCCAGCATTTT; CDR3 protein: CAWSVEGGWAYSNQPQHF
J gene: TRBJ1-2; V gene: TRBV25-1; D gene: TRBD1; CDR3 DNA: TGTGCCAGCGACAGGGATGGCTACACCTTC; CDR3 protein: CASDRDGYTF